The rows below give T cell receptor beta chains drawn from one sample of a study of blood T cell repertoires in COVID-19. The repertoire was sequenced with immunoSEQ multiplex PCR; TCRdb's copy has only in-frame clones and lacks some. Among some 97,000 clones listed, roughly 80% were seen once. Sample: peripheral blood. The receptors originated from a woman in her 70s with acute or convalescent COVID-19. Each CDR3 is given with its conserved first and last residue. D genes are given only for firm matches. Rows give clone size only sometimes, using once, few, many, or a class for an expanded clone.

V	size	J	D	DNA	CDR3
TRBV27	-	TRBJ2-7	TRBD1	TGTGCCAGCAGCTCCTACCGACAGGGTGAATCCTACGAGCAGTACTTC	CASSSYRQGESYEQYF
TRBV7-2	few	TRBJ2-2	TRBD2	TGTGCCAGCCTAGCGGGGGGGGACACCGGGGAGCTGTTTTTT	CASLAGGDTGELFF
TRBV4-1	-	TRBJ1-4	-	TGCGCCAGCAGCCAAGATAGGTCAGGGGAAAGCGAAAAACTGTTTTTT	CASSQDRSGESEKLFF
TRBV7-8	once	TRBJ2-1	TRBD1	TGTGCCAGCACCCGAGCCCGGGACAGTTACAATGAGCAGTTCTTC	CASTRARDSYNEQFF
TRBV25-1	-	TRBJ1-1	-	TGTGCCAGCAGAGGGCCGGGAGGGTTGAACACTGAAGCTTTCTTT	CASRGPGGLNTEAFF
TRBV5-1	-	TRBJ2-2	-	TGCGCCAGCAGCTGGCAGCAGGGTAAAGGGGAGCTGTTTTTT	CASSWQQGKGELFF
TRBV29-1	once	TRBJ1-1	TRBD1	TGCAGCTATCTTCCCCTTCAGGGGACAGGGACTGAAGCTTTCTTT	CSYLPLQGTGTEAFF
TRBV3-1/TRBV3-2	-	TRBJ2-2	-	TGTGCCAGCAGCCTCACCACCCTGGAGGCGAACACCGGGGAGCTGTTTTTT	CASSLTTLEANTGELFF
TRBV6-5	-	TRBJ2-2	-	TGTGCCAGCAGTTCCATACTTAGCACCGGGGAGCTGTTTTTT	CASSSILSTGELFF
TRBV4-1	-	TRBJ1-1	-	TGCGCCAGCAGCCCCACCCTGACTCGGAGGGGTGCTTTCTTT	CASSPTLTRRGAFF
TRBV28	-	TRBJ2-2	TRBD2	TGTGCCAGCAGACTCGGGGGGGCCGGGTGGATCACCGGGGAGCTGTTTTTT	CASRLGGAGWITGELFF